The clone carrying this T cell receptor (beta chain) is classed as medium-sized. Other DNA sequences in this sample translate to the same CDR3. The sample is drawn from a study of blood T cell repertoires in COVID-19. Using immunoSEQ multiplex PCR, the repertoire was profiled, and TCRdb retains in-frame clones only, with some absent. The sample lists around 50,000 clones, about 89% occurring once. CDR1 is SGHDT and CDR2 is YYEEEE in the germline V gene. The CDR3 contains 13 residues. V shed 5 bases and J shed 2 bases, with 10 bases lying between them. The rearrangement uses TRBV5-6 and TRBJ1-2; tentatively, D is TRBD1 (6 bases). The TCR originated in a man in his 60s with active or convalescent COVID-19. Sequences were obtained from peripheral blood. CDR3 sequence reads: CASSSGQNYGYTF. The CDR3, as DNA: TGTGCCAGCAGTTCAGGACAGAACTATGGCTACACCTTC.